The 27 T cell receptor beta chains below all came from one sample that was sequenced in a study of neurological immune-mediated disorders. MiXCR, run by TCRdb on the 5' RACE reads, gives a single entry per CDR3 protein. The sample has some 38,000 distinct CDR3 sequences, 13% to 15% seen once; the top ten hold roughly 30%. The specimen sequenced was PBMCs. The receptors were sampled from a woman aged 50 to 60 with HTLV-1-associated myelopathy (HAM/TSP).

This chain links TRBV14 with TRBJ2-1, with D hard to call. With 4 bases removed from V and 3 bases from J, the gap between germline ends came to 16 bases. In germline, CDR1 is SGHDN, CDR2 FVKESK. The CDR3 is 16 residues long. CDR3 amino acids: CASSPERILGYNEQFF. DNA of the CDR3: TGTGCCAGCAGCCCTGAAAGGATTCTGGGCTACAATGAGCAGTTCTTC.

This clonotype was recorded at least ten times. It may be a read error: a sequence one base away is much more abundant. V usage is TRBV5-1 and J usage is TRBJ1-1, with 7 positions matching TRBD1. In germline, CDR1 is SGHRS, CDR2 YFSETQ. The CDR3 length is 13 residues. Unmatched junction bases numbered 8, after V lost 9 bases and J lost 3 bases. The CDR3 DNA is TGCGCCAACAGGGGAACAGGGGACACTGAAGCTTTCTTT. Amino acids: CANRGTGDTEAFF.

This clonotype was seen repeatedly, ten times or more. The V and J genes are TRBV12-3 or TRBV12-4 and TRBJ1-1; no clear D. The CDR3 spans 13 residues. The V gene lost 1 base and the J gene lost 4 bases, with 7 bases spanning the gap. CDR3 in DNA: TGTGCCAGCAGTTTAGAGGTAGGCACTGAAGCTTTCTTT. Translation gives CASSLEVGTEAFF.

This clonotype was counted many times. The V gene is TRBV7-2, the J gene TRBJ1-2; TRBD1 agrees at 8 bases. The CDR3 is 14 amino acids. Germline values: CDR1 SGHTA, CDR2 FQGNSA. The J segment lost 7 bases and the V segment lost 5 bases, leaving 9 bases of the junction unmatched. The CDR3 loop reads CASSTSRQGPGYTF. CDR3 coding DNA: TGTGCCAGCAGCACTAGCCGACAGGGGCCTGGCTACACCTTC.

This clonotype was seen many times. The rearrangement links TRBV7-2 to TRBJ2-3; 9 bases are a match to TRBD2. This CDR3 spans 16 amino acids. Unmatched junction bases numbered 6, after V lost 3 bases and J lost 2 bases. CDR1 and CDR2 from the germline V gene are SGHTA and FQGNSA. CDR3 nucleotide sequence: TGTGCCAGCAGCTTTGTAAGCGGGGGGTTCACAGATACGCAGTATTTT. It is translated as CASSFVSGGFTDTQYF.

This clonotype occurred many times. The V call is TRBV5-1, the J call TRBJ1-1; D is uncertain. The germline V gene encodes CDR1 SGHRS and CDR2 YFSETQ. The CDR3 sequence is 14 residues long. Trimming left V 4 bases short and J 1 base short, with 11 bases between. The CDR3 reads CASSLPDGNTEAFF. As DNA, the CDR3 is TGCGCCAGCAGCCTCCCGGACGGGAACACTGAAGCTTTCTTT. Full variable domain (rest looked up from reference TRBV5-1 and TRBJ1-1): KAGVTQTPRYLIKTRGQQVTLSCSPISGHRSVSWYQQTPGQGLQFLFEYFSETQRNKGNFPGRFSGRQFSNSRSEMNVSTLELGDSALYLCASSLPDGNTEAFFGQGTRLTVV.

In the case of this clonotype: A junction boundary mismatches the germline segment, possibly from a read error. V is TRBV5-1 and J is TRBJ2-1; 7 nucleotides line up with TRBD1. Germline CDR1 is SGHRS and CDR2 is YFSETQ. This CDR3 contains 15 residues. CDR3 protein: CASSLMAQGNNEQFF. The CDR3 coding sequence is TGCGCTAGCAGCCTTATGGCACAGGGGAACAATGAGCAGTTCTTC.

This clonotype occurred many times. This chain uses TRBV5-1 with TRBJ2-2; 10 bases match TRBD1. Per the germline V gene, CDR1 is SGHRS and CDR2 is YFSETQ. The CDR3 length is 17 residues. With 4 bases clipped from V and 6 bases from J, the junction kept 12 bases outside the gene matches. CDR3 nucleotides: TGCGCCAGCAGCGCGAGTCCGGGACAGGGGACGGCCGGGGAGCTGTTTTTT. Its protein is CASSASPGQGTAGELFF.

This clonotype occurred many times. The J gene is TRBJ2-5, the V gene TRBV7-2; D remains unclear. The CDR3 spans 13 residues. V was cut by 5 bases and J by 3 bases, with 10 bases left in between. Per the germline V gene, CDR1 is SGHTA and CDR2 is FQGNSA. This CDR3 is CASSQGPEETQYF. The CDR3 bases are TGTGCCAGCAGCCAAGGGCCCGAAGAGACCCAGTACTTC.

This clonotype was detected ten times or more. At one end the junction does not follow the germline gene, possibly because of a read error. The CDR3, as DNA: TGTGCCAGCAACTTGATAGGGGGGGGGTTTACAGATACGCAGTATTTT. It specifies CASNLIGGGFTDTQYF. The rearrangement links TRBV5-5 to TRBJ2-3, with D perhaps matching TRBD2 (7 bases). The germline V gene encodes CDR1 SGHKS and CDR2 YYEKEE (reference sequence). This CDR3 has 16 residues.

This clonotype has at least ten counts. The chain employs TRBV6-5 and TRBJ2-1, with 11 bases lining up with TRBD2. The ends lost 6 bases at V and 1 base at J; junction bases unmatched: 2. Germline CDR1 is MNHEY and CDR2 is SVGAGI. CDR3 length equals 15 residues. DNA for the CDR3: TGTGCCAGCAGGCGACTAGCGGGATCCTACAATGAGCAGTTCTTC. Amino acid sequence: CASRRLAGSYNEQFF.

There are many counts of this clonotype. This sequence joins TRBV27 and TRBJ2-2; 9 positions agree with TRBD1. CDR3 length: 12 amino acids. Per germline, CDR1 MNHEY and CDR2 SMNVEV (reference sequence). V shed 2 bases, J shed 15 bases, and the junction held 4 bases outside the gene matches. This CDR3 reads CASSLGTGRVFF. Written as DNA, the CDR3 is TGTGCCAGCAGTTTAGGGACAGGGAGGGTGTTTTTT.

In its sample, this clonotype was seen many times. The chain recombines TRBV7-2 with TRBJ2-2, with D perhaps matching TRBD2 (5 bases). The CDR3 totals 15 residues. CDR1 SGHTA and CDR2 FQGNSA come from the germline V gene. The V gene lost 2 bases and the J gene lost 5 bases, with 12 bases spanning the gap. The CDR3 DNA reads as TGTGCCAGCAGCTTAATGGCCGGGGAGACCGGGGAGCTGTTTTTT. The encoded protein is CASSLMAGETGELFF. The full variable domain, in which reference TRBV7-2 and TRBJ2-2 provide the parts outside the CDR3, is GAGVSQSPSNKVTEKGKDVELRCDPISGHTALYWYRQSLGQGLEFLIYFQGNSAPDKSGLPSDRFSAERTGGSVSTLTIQRTQQEDSAVYLCASSLMAGETGELFFGEGSRLTVL.

The V call is TRBV5-1, the J call TRBJ1-6; no clear D. This CDR3 spans 16 amino acids. From germline, CDR1 is SGHRS and CDR2 YFSETQ. Trimming removed 0 bases at V and 0 bases at J, with 7 bases between. CDR3 amino acids: CASSLAANSYNSPLHF. CDR3 coding DNA: TGCGCCAGCAGCTTGGCTGCGAACTCCTATAATTCACCCCTCCACTTT.

At least ten counts were recorded for this clonotype. J is TRBJ1-2 and V is TRBV7-2; weak D call: TRBD1 (6 bases). Trimming removed 0 bases at V and 8 bases at J, with 16 bases between. Germline V gene sequence: CDR1 SGHTA, CDR2 FQGNSA. The CDR3 covers 15 residues. The CDR3 sequence is CASSLAAGGIQGYTF. The DNA for the CDR3 is TGTGCCAGCAGCTTAGCCGCGGGGGGCATACAGGGCTACACCTTC.

Worth noting for this clonotype: The junction departs from the called germline gene at one end, perhaps through a read error. The chain is built from TRBV6-5 and TRBJ1-5; D call uncertain. The CDR3 covers 13 residues. The V gene's germline CDR1 is MNHEY and CDR2 SVGAGI. CDR3 in DNA: TGTGCCAGCAGTCCTCGGTTTGTTGGGCCCCAGCATTTC. This encodes CASSPRFVGPQHF.

This clonotype has ten or more counts. This chain joins TRBV10-3 and TRBJ2-4, with 8 bases that match TRBD1. CDR1 is ENHRY and CDR2 is SYGVKD in the germline V gene. Trimming removed 0 bases from V and 1 base from J; junction bases left unmatched: 8. CDR3 length: 18 residues. The CDR3 protein is CAISESGTGGLAKNIQYF. The CDR3 DNA is TGTGCCATCAGTGAGTCGGGGACAGGCGGTCTGGCCAAAAACATTCAGTACTTC.

This clonotype was observed a single time. The chain is built from TRBV15 and TRBJ1-3; 8 bases are shared with TRBD1. The ends lost 3 bases at V and 6 bases at J; junction bases unmatched: 4. This CDR3 has 14 residues. CDR1 LNHNV and CDR2 YYDKDF come from the germline V gene (reference sequence). The CDR3 coding sequence is TGTGCCACCAGCAGGGACAGGGCTGTAAACACCATATATTTT. Its translation is CATSRDRAVNTIYF.

The table lists this clonotype with many counts. The V call is TRBV18, the J call TRBJ2-1; D call uncertain. With 2 bases removed from V and 1 base from J, the gap between germline ends came to 12 bases. Germline loops: CDR1 KGHSH, CDR2 LQKENI. The CDR3 extends over 16 amino acids. In DNA form, the CDR3 reads TGTGCCAGCTCACCAGTACAGCAACCATCCTACAATGAGCAGTTCTTC. It encodes CASSPVQQPSYNEQFF.

This clonotype was observed at least ten times. The CDR3 is CASSSGKLIQPEAFF. In DNA, the CDR3 is TGTGCCAGCAGTTCCGGAAAACTTATACAACCTGAAGCTTTCTTT. The chain links TRBV27 to TRBJ1-1, with D unclear. This CDR3 comprises 15 residues. Germline CDR1 and CDR2: MNHEY and SMNVEV (reference sequence). V lost 4 bases and J lost 6, with 18 bases in between.

The sample holds many counts of this clonotype. The chain combines TRBV7-6 with TRBJ2-1; D is ambiguous. The CDR3 has 13 residues. Germline CDR1 SGHVS, CDR2 FNYEAQ. Trimming cost V 1 base and J 5 bases, with 6 bases left between them. CDR3 sequence: CASSLGRDNEQFF. The CDR3 coding sequence is TGTGCCAGCAGCTTAGGAAGGGACAATGAGCAGTTCTTC.

This clonotype appeared many times. This sequence joins TRBV5-1 and TRBJ2-5; TRBD2 might be the D (5 bases). The CDR3 loop spans 14 amino acids. The V and J ends lost 5 bases and 5 bases respectively, with 16 bases between them. Germline CDR1 and CDR2: SGHRS and YFSETQ. CDR3 sequence: CASRSVLVLETQYF. The CDR3 DNA is TGCGCCAGCAGGTCCGTACTAGTGTTGGAGACCCAGTACTTC.

This clonotype was observed many times. The DNA of the CDR3 is TGTGCCAGTAGTATGGGACAGGAGAGTTCACCCCTCCACTTT. This sequence encodes CASSMGQESSPLHF. This chain connects TRBV19 to TRBJ1-6; 8 bases agree with TRBD1. There are 14 residues in the CDR3. Germline assignment: CDR1 LNHDA and CDR2 SQIVND (reference sequence). V was pared by 3 bases and J by 9 bases, with 4 bases of the junction left unmatched. The complete variable domain, with remaining parts taken from reference TRBV19 and TRBJ1-6, reads DGGITQSPKYLFRKEGQNVTLSCEQNLNHDAMYWYRQDPGQGLRLIYYSQIVNDFQKGDIAEGYSVSREKKESFPLTVTSAQKNPTAFYLCASSMGQESSPLHFGNGTRLTVT.

This clonotype showed up many times. V and J are TRBV25-1 and TRBJ1-4; D remains ambiguous. The CDR3 consists of 17 residues. Trimming cost V 1 base and J 0 bases, with 12 bases left between them. Germline V gene sequence: CDR1 MGHDK, CDR2 SYGVNS. CDR3 protein: CASSEWNRTATNEKLFF. As DNA, the CDR3 is TGTGCCAGCAGTGAATGGAATCGGACTGCAACTAATGAAAAACTGTTTTTT.

This clonotype came up many times. The J gene is TRBJ2-2, the V gene TRBV7-8; D is possibly TRBD1 (5 bases). The V gene lost 2 bases and the J gene lost 3 bases, with 13 bases spanning the gap. CDR1 and CDR2 from the germline V gene are SGHVS and FQNEAQ. CDR3 length: 16 residues. The CDR3 protein is CASSLWTQPDTGELFF. Written as DNA, the CDR3 is TGTGCCAGCAGCTTATGGACACAACCGGACACCGGGGAGCTGTTTTTT.

This clonotype was observed at least ten times. J is TRBJ1-2 and V is TRBV20-1; 11 nucleotides agree with TRBD1. J gave up 7 bases and V 3 bases, and 7 bases lay outside the gene matches. This CDR3 is 14 amino acids long. The germline CDR1 and CDR2 sequences are DFQATT and SNEGSKA (reference sequence). The CDR3 loop is CSASTGTGGFGYTF. CDR3 in DNA: TGCAGTGCTAGCACCGGGACAGGGGGTTTTGGCTACACCTTC.

Relative to its sample, this clonotype is medium-sized. J is TRBJ2-3 and V is TRBV24-1, with D unresolved. With 3 bases removed from V and 2 bases from J, the gap between germline ends came to 8 bases. The germline CDR1 and CDR2 sequences are KGHDR and SFDVKD. The CDR3 runs to 14 residues. The DNA of the CDR3 is TGTGCCACCAGTGATCCCGGTTACACAGATACGCAGTATTTT. It translates to CATSDPGYTDTQYF.